A single sample gave rise to the 5 T cell receptor beta chains below, sequenced in a study of breast tumors, draining lymph nodes, adjacent tissues. TCRdb redid the calling of the multiplex PCR reads with MiXCR, one entry per CDR3 protein. The data contain fewer than 30,000 distinct CDR3 sequences, about 70% of them singletons. The sample taken for sequencing was tumor-adjacent breast tissue. The receptor set was obtained from a female donor with breast cancer. Some clones in this sample may be carry-over from other donors' samples.

The chain carries TRBV2 and TRBJ2-1; TRBD2 matches 7 bases. J was trimmed by 9 bases and V by 7 bases; bases with no gene match: 9. Germline V gives CDR1 SNHLY, CDR2 FYNNEI. This CDR3 has 13 residues. CDR3 in amino acids: CASKSGTRAEQFF. The CDR3 nucleotides are TGTGCCAGCAAAAGCGGGACGAGGGCTGAGCAGTTCTTC.

This clonotype was observed a few times. The chain has TRBV30 and TRBJ2-1, with 7 bases identical to TRBD2. There are 15 residues in the CDR3. In germline, CDR1 is GTSNPN, CDR2 SVGIG (reference sequence). Trimming at V came to 2 bases and at J to 6 bases, leaving 10 bases not matched to a gene. The CDR3 DNA is TGTGCCTGGAGTATCGGGGCTTCTAGCGGCAATGAGCAGTTCTTC. Translated: CAWSIGASSGNEQFF.

There are a few counts of this clonotype. The chain recombines TRBV28 with TRBJ1-2, with D perhaps matching TRBD1 (5 bases). Trimming left V 4 bases short and J 4 bases short, with 7 bases between. From germline, CDR1 is MDHEN and CDR2 SYDVKM. This CDR3 contains 12 residues. CDR3 nucleotides: TGTGCCAGCAGTTCGGGGGGCTATGGCTACACCTTC. Amino acids: CASSSGGYGYTF.

The chain joins TRBV7-9 to TRBJ2-1, with no clear D. CDR1 SEHNR and CDR2 FQNEAQ come from the germline V gene (reference sequence). Trimming cost V 6 bases and J 4 bases, with 10 bases left between them. CDR3 length: 13 amino acids. The CDR3 DNA sequence: TGTGCCAGCAGTCCAGGCGAGTACAATGAGCAGTTCTTC. Protein: CASSPGEYNEQFF.

This clonotype was seen a few times. This sequence joins TRBV20-1 and TRBJ2-7, with 7 bases matching TRBD2. CDR1 and CDR2 (germline): DFQATT, SNEGSKA (reference sequence). The CDR3 loop spans 15 amino acids. The J segment lost 0 bases and the V segment lost 0 bases, leaving 5 bases of the junction unmatched. For the CDR3, the DNA is TGCAGTGCTAGAGAGGGCGGGAGTCTCTCCTACGAGCAGTACTTC. It translates to CSAREGGSLSYEQYF.